Listed below are T cell receptor beta chains from one sample, sequenced in a study of shared clonotypes between healthy human individuals. TCRdb's table, derived via immunoSEQ multiplex PCR, lists solely in-frame clones and lacks some. The sample includes roughly 1,600,000 clones, roughly 98.5% of them seen just once. The sample was naive CD4+ T cells sorted from blood. The receptor source for this set is a man aged 25 to 45 in good health. CDR3s include the opening cysteine and the closing phenylalanine or tryptophan. D genes are given only for firm matches. Clone size appears in some rows only: once, few, many, or a class for an expanded clone.

V gene,D gene,J gene,clone size,CDR3 protein,CDR3 DNA
TRBV10-3,TRBD1,TRBJ2-7,-,CAISDSRSDRGPDEQYF,TGTGCCATCAGTGACTCCAGGAGTGACAGGGGGCCAGACGAGCAGTACTTC
TRBV14,TRBD2,TRBJ2-1,-,CASSQDFGRGAVEQFF,TGTGCCAGCAGCCAAGATTTCGGGAGGGGGGCGGTGGAGCAGTTCTTC
TRBV5-1,TRBD1,TRBJ1-2,once,CASSLGDRGRGRGYGYTF,TGCGCCAGCAGCTTGGGGGACAGGGGGCGCGGAAGGGGCTATGGCTACACCTTC
TRBV10-3,TRBD1,TRBJ1-3,-,CAISESRGQGGNTIYF,TGTGCCATCAGTGAGTCTAGGGGACAGGGCGGCAACACCATATATTTT
TRBV7-8,TRBD2,TRBJ2-1,-,CASTENRAGVGFNEQFF,TGTGCCAGCACCGAAAATCGAGCGGGAGTAGGTTTTAATGAGCAGTTCTTC
TRBV6-5,TRBD2,TRBJ2-7,-,CASSSRGLEVSYEQYF,TGTGCCAGCAGTTCAAGGGGACTAGAAGTTTCCTACGAGCAGTACTTC
TRBV7-7,TRBD2,TRBJ2-5,-,CASSYRGVQETQYF,TGTGCTAGCAGCTATCGGGGGGTACAAGAGACCCAGTACTTC
TRBV7-6,TRBD1,TRBJ2-6,-,CASSLLTGLVSGANVLTF,TGTGCCAGCAGCTTATTGACAGGGTTAGTCTCTGGGGCCAACGTCCTGACTTTC
TRBV11-2,TRBD1,TRBJ2-7,-,CASSHLGQGAYEQYF,TGTGCCAGCAGCCACCTGGGACAGGGAGCCTACGAGCAGTACTTC
TRBV5-4,-,TRBJ2-1,-,CASSLQGRSNEQFF,TGTGCCAGCAGCTTGCAGGGGAGGTCCAATGAGCAGTTCTTC
TRBV18,-,TRBJ2-5,-,CASSPGETQYF,TGTGCCAGCTCACCCGGAGAGACCCAGTACTTC
TRBV10-2,-,TRBJ2-1,once,CASTTGLLHEQFF,TGCGCCAGCACAACGGGACTCCTCCATGAGCAGTTCTTC
TRBV29-1,-,TRBJ1-2,-,CSVFTGTLNNYGYTF,TGCAGCGTTTTCACAGGGACCCTTAATAACTATGGCTACACCTTC